This entry lists 15 T cell receptor beta chains sequenced from one sample in a study of CD8 T cells in ankylosing spondylitis. From the 5' RACE reads, TCRdb called clonotypes with MiXCR, one entry per CDR3 protein. Altogether about 340,000 distinct CDR3 sequences are present, less than 9.5% being singletons, with the ten largest covering less than 15%. Findings of the study overall: Ankylosing spondylitis blood appeared to be characterized by a TCR beta motif of eight or nine highly homologous variants.

Antigens for these TCRs are unknown. The sample comprised blood, either unsorted or a sorted T cell fraction (not recorded which). These receptors came from a male donor with ankylosing spondylitis.

This clonotype appeared a few times. The chain has TRBV24-1 and TRBJ2-1; 9 nucleotides align to TRBD2. Germline loops: CDR1 KGHDR, CDR2 SFDVKD. The V segment lost 3 bases and the J segment 7 bases; nucleotides outside the gene matches: 9. This CDR3 spans 16 amino acids. CDR3 coding DNA: TGTGCCACCAGTGATAGAGTAGCGGGAGTGGAGAATGAGCAGTTCTTC. Encoded protein: CATSDRVAGVENEQFF.

The chain links TRBV7-3 to TRBJ2-2, with unresolved D. V lost 5 bases and J 5 bases, leaving 18 bases between the germline ends. Germline values: CDR1 SGHTA, CDR2 FQGTGA. The CDR3 spans 16 residues. The CDR3 region is CASSPTALWETGELFF. DNA of the CDR3: TGTGCCAGCAGCCCGACTGCCCTCTGGGAAACCGGGGAGCTGTTTTTT.

The chain joins TRBV7-9 to TRBJ2-1; tentatively, D is TRBD1 or TRBD2 (5 bases each). V was cut by 3 bases and J by 8 bases, with 11 bases left in between. CDR1 is SEHNR and CDR2 is FQNEAQ in the germline V gene (reference sequence). The CDR3 runs 13 residues. CDR3 DNA: TGTGCCAGCAGCTTTGATGGGGGTGATGAGCAGTTCTTC. It encodes CASSFDGGDEQFF.

This clonotype was recorded many times. J is TRBJ2-3 and V is TRBV6-5, with unresolved D. CDR1 is MNHEY and CDR2 is SVGAGI in the germline V gene. The CDR3 runs to 16 residues. Trimming pared 1 base from V and 2 bases from J, leaving 13 bases between. The DNA for the CDR3 is TGTGCCAGCAGTTACTACACAAGGGCCCCCACAGATACGCAGTATTTT. It translates to CASSYYTRAPTDTQYF.

This clonotype has ten or more counts. This chain connects TRBV14 to TRBJ2-7; 11 bases align to TRBD2. Germline values: CDR1 SGHDN, CDR2 FVKESK. The CDR3 length is 12 residues. V lost 8 bases, J lost 7 bases, and 4 bases stayed unmatched. The CDR3 is CASAGLAEEQYF. The CDR3 DNA reads TGTGCCAGCGCGGGACTAGCGGAGGAGCAGTACTTC. The full variable domain, with the rest looked up from reference TRBV14 and TRBJ2-7, is EAGVTQFPSHSVIEKGQTVTLRCDPISGHDNLYWYRRVMGKEIKFLLHFVKESKQDESGMPNNRFLAERTGGTYSTLKVQPAELEDSGVYFCASAGLAEEQYFGPGTRLTVT.

This clonotype was observed a few times. V and J are TRBV4-3 and TRBJ2-5; D is perhaps TRBD1 (6 bases). The V gene lost 0 bases and the J gene lost 4 bases, with 12 bases spanning the gap. The CDR3 has 15 residues. Germline lookup yields CDR1 LGHNA and CDR2 YSLEER. CDR3 nucleotide sequence: TGCGCCAGCAGCCAAGAGGGACATAACCGAGAGACCCAGTACTTC. Amino acid sequence: CASSQEGHNRETQYF.

This clonotype was picked up a small number of times. The chain has TRBV28 and TRBJ2-2; 11 positions agree with TRBD2. Germline loops: CDR1 MDHEN, CDR2 SYDVKM. The CDR3 contains 18 residues. V lost 7 bases to trimming and J lost 3 bases; unmatched junction nucleotides: 13. The CDR3 sequence is CASTTPRLAGMYTGELFF. The CDR3 bases are TGTGCCAGCACCACGCCCCGACTAGCGGGAATGTACACCGGGGAGCTGTTTTTT.

As regards this clonotype: This clone may be a read error of a much larger clone one base away. This chain uses TRBV20-1 with TRBJ2-5; tentative D call: TRBD1 (5 bases). Trimming took 4 bases from V and 4 from J, leaving 16 bases between them. CDR1 is DFQATT and CDR2 is SNEGSKA in the germline V gene (reference sequence). The CDR3 sequence is 14 residues long. CDR3 DNA: TGCAGTGCTACCACGGACAACCGGCCAGAGACCCAGTACTTC. Translation: CSATTDNRPETQYF.

The chain uses TRBV15 and TRBJ2-2; D possibly uses TRBD1 or TRBD2 (6 bases each). The V end was cut by 6 bases, the J end by 0 bases, with 14 bases between. The germline gives CDR1 LNHNV, CDR2 YYDKDF (reference sequence). This CDR3 comprises 16 residues. This CDR3 reads CATRPGGVPNTGELFF. Here the CDR3 DNA reads TGTGCCACCAGGCCCGGGGGCGTGCCGAACACCGGGGAGCTGTTTTTT.

There are a few counts of this clonotype. The chain employs TRBV15 and TRBJ2-7; no reliable D call. Trimming took 5 bases from V and 6 from J, leaving 11 bases between them. Germline CDR1 reads LNHNV; CDR2 reads YYDKDF (reference sequence). This CDR3 is 12 amino acids long. The CDR3 nucleotides read TGTGCCACCAGCGTATCTCGTGGCGAGCAGTACTTC. Translated, it gives CATSVSRGEQYF.

The V gene is TRBV7-9, the J gene TRBJ1-5; D remains unclear. Germline CDR1 reads SEHNR; CDR2 reads FQNEAQ (reference sequence). Trimming pared 3 bases from V and 7 bases from J, leaving 13 bases between. This CDR3 region has 14 residues. CDR3 region: CASSLGAEGQPQHF. As DNA, the CDR3 is TGTGCCAGCAGCTTGGGCGCCGAGGGACAGCCCCAGCATTTT.

The V and J genes are TRBV18 and TRBJ1-1; no reliable D call. Per germline, CDR1 KGHSH and CDR2 LQKENI. V lost 4 bases, J lost 1 base, and 13 bases lay in between. There are 15 residues in the CDR3. The DNA for the CDR3 is TGTGCCAGCTCACTCGGAGGGAGAGGGAACACTGAAGCTTTCTTT. Protein: CASSLGGRGNTEAFF.

This clonotype was seen a handful of times. The chain has TRBV7-2 and TRBJ1-5; D not certain. Trimming took off 3 bases at V and 6 bases at J, with 18 bases between the two ends. The CDR3 consists of 16 residues. The V gene's germline CDR1 is SGHTA and CDR2 FQGNSA. The CDR3 loop is CASSLAYRENSQPQHF. The CDR3 DNA is TGTGCCAGCAGCTTGGCCTACCGGGAAAATAGTCAGCCCCAGCATTTT.

This clonotype has a handful of counts. V and J are TRBV15 and TRBJ1-2, with no clear D. V was clipped by 0 bases and J by 4 bases, with 9 bases between them. The germline CDR1 and CDR2 sequences are LNHNV and YYDKDF (reference sequence). The CDR3 runs to 14 residues. The CDR3 DNA reads TGTGCCACCAGCAGAGAGATGGGCAGCTATGGCTACACCTTC. This gives the protein CATSREMGSYGYTF.

At least ten counts were recorded for this clonotype. This sequence joins TRBV12-3 or TRBV12-4 and TRBJ2-5; no reliable D call. CDR3 length: 14 residues. Trimming stripped 5 bases from V and 1 base from J, with 11 bases between. This CDR3 is CASSPTTGQETQYF. The DNA of the CDR3 is TGTGCCAGCAGTCCCACAACCGGCCAAGAGACCCAGTACTTC.